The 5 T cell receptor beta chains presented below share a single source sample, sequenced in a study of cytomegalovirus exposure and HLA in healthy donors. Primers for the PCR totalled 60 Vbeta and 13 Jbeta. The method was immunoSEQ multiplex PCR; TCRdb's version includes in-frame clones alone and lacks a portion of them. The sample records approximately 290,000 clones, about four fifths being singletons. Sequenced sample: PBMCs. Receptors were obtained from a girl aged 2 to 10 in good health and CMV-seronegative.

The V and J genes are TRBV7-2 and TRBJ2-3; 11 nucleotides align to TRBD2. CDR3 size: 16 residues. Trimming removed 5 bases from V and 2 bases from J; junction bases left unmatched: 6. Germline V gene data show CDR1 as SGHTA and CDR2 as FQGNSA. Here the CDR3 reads CASSALAGGPTDTQYF. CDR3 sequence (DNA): TGTGCCAGCAGCGCGCTAGCGGGGGGTCCCACAGATACGCAGTATTTT.

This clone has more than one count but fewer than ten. This chain's CDR3 is CASSFWGHNQPQHF. In DNA form, the CDR3 reads TGTGCCAGCAGTTTCTGGGGACACAATCAGCCCCAGCATTTT. The chain employs TRBV27 and TRBJ1-5; D may be TRBD1 (6 bases). The germline V and J ends were trimmed by 3 bases and 3 bases, with 9 bases remaining between them. The CDR3 consists of 14 residues. Germline CDR1 is MNHEY and CDR2 is SMNVEV (reference sequence).

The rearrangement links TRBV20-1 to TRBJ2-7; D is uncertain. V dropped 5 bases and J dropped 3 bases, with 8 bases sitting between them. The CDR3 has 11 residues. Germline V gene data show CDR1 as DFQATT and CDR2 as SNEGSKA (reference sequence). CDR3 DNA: TGCAGTGCTCTGAACTACTACGAGCAGTACTTC. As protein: CSALNYYEQYF.

The CDR3 sequence: CASSPRQGDSNQPQHF. CDR3 DNA: TGTGCCAGCAGTCCTCGACAGGGGGATAGCAATCAGCCCCAGCATTTT. This sequence joins TRBV27 and TRBJ1-5, with 9 bases matching TRBD1. The germline V gene has CDR1 MNHEY and CDR2 SMNVEV (reference sequence). The CDR3 totals 16 residues. Unmatched junction bases numbered 5, after V lost 5 bases and J lost 0 bases.

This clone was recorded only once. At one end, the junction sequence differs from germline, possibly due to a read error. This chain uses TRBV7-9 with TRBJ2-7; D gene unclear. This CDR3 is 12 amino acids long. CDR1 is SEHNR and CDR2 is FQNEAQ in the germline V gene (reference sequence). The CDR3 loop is CSSSYSSYEQYF. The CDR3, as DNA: TGTTCCAGCAGCTACAGCTCCTACGAGCAGTACTTC.